The T cell receptor (beta chain) under discussion was sequenced for a study of a mutant IDH1 vaccine in newly diagnosed glioma. Time point of the sample: week 47, end of study. A 20-mer mutant IDH1 peptide at 300 ug was injected subcutaneously with topical imiquimod. The germline CDR1 and CDR2 sequences are LGHNA and YNFKEQ. There are 17 residues in the CDR3. J gave up 4 bases and V 0 bases, and 8 bases lay outside the gene matches. Here immunoSEQ multiplex PCR was the method, and the copy in TCRdb shows in-frame clones only, minus some. The sample shows around 40,000 clones, 82% of them seen only once. As concerns this clone: Its specificity is not known.

The chain links TRBV4-2 to TRBJ2-1; TRBD2 agrees at 8 bases. This TCR was sampled from a man younger than 30 with glioma. Some clones in this sample may be carry-over from other donors' samples. The material was PBMCs, obtained from a glioma patient whose treatment included an IDH1 peptide vaccine. In DNA, the CDR3 is TGTGCCAGCAGCCAAGATGAACGGGAGGGCGGTTACAATGAGCAGTTCTTC. Translated: CASSQDEREGGYNEQFF.